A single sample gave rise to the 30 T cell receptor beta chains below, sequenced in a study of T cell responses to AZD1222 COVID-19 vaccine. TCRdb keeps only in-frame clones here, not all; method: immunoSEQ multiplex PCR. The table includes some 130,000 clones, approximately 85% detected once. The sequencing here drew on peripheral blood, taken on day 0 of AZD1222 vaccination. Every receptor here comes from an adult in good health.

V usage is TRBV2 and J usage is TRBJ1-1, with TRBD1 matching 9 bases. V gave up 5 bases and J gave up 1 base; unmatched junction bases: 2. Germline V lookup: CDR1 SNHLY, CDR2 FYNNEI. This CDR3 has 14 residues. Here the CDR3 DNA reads TGTGCCAGCAGTCCGGGACAGGGGAACACTGAAGCTTTCTTT. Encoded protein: CASSPGQGNTEAFF.

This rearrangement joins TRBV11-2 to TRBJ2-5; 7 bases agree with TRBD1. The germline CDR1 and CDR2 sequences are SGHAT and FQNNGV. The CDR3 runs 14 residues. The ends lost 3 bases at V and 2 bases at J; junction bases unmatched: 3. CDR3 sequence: CASSFGTDQETQYF. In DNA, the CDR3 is TGTGCCAGCAGCTTCGGGACAGATCAAGAGACCCAGTACTTC.

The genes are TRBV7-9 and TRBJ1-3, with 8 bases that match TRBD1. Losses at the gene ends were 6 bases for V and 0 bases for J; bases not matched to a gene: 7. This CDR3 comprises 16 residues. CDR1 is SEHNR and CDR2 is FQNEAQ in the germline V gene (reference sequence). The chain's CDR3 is CASSSGGFLSGNTIYF. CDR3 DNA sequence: TGTGCCAGCAGTTCAGGGGGCTTCCTCTCTGGAAACACCATATATTTT.

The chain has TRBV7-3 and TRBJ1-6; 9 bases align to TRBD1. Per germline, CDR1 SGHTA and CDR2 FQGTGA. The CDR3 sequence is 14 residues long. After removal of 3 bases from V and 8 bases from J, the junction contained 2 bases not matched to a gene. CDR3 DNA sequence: TGTGCCAGCAGCTTGACAGGGGGAGATTCACCCCTCCACTTT. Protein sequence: CASSLTGGDSPLHF.

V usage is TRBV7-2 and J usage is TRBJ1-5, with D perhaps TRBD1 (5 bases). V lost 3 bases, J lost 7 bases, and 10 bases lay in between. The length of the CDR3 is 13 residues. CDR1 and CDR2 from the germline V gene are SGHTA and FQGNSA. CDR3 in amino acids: CASSLGQEQPQHF. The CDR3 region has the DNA TGTGCCAGCAGCTTGGGGCAGGAACAGCCCCAGCATTTT.

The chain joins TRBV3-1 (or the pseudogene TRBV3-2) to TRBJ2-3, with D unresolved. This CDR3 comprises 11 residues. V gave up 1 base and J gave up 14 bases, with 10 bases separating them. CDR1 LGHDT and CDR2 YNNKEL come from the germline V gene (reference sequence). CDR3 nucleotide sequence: TGTGCCAGCAGCCAAGCGCTTCAAGTGTATTTT. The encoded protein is CASSQALQVYF.

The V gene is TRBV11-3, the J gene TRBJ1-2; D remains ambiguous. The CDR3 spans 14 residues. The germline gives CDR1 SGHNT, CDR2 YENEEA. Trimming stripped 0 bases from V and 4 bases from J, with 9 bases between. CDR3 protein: CASSLEGQFYGYTF. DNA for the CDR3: TGTGCCAGCAGCTTAGAAGGGCAGTTCTATGGCTACACCTTC.

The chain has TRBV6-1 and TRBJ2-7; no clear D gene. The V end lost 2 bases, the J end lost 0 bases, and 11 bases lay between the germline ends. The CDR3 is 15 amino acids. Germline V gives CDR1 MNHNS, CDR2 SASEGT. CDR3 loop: CASSEPADPSYEQYF. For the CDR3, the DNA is TGTGCCAGCAGTGAACCCGCGGACCCCTCCTACGAGCAGTACTTC.

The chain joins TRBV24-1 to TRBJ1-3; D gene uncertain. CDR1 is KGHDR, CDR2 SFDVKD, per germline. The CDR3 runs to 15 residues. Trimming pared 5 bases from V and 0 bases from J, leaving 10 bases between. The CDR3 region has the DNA TGTGCCACCAGTGCGGCGGGTAGCTCTGGAAACACCATATATTTT. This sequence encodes CATSAAGSSGNTIYF.

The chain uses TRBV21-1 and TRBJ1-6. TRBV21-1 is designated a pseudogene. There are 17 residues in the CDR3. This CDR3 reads CASSTLGPEGYNSPLHF. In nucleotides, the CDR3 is TGTGCCAGCAGCACCCTGGGGCCAGAGGGGTATAATTCACCCCTCCACTTT.

The CDR3 DNA sequence: TGTGCCAGCAGCCAACTCTCTAGGACAGGGGGCTACGAGCAGTACTTC. It is translated as CASSQLSRTGGYEQYF. The chain couples TRBV3-1 (or the pseudogene TRBV3-2) to TRBJ2-7, with 10 nucleotides matching TRBD1. Trimming cost V 2 bases and J 3 bases; bases outside gene matches: 7. This CDR3 has 16 residues. The germline V gene encodes CDR1 LGHDT and CDR2 YNNKEL (reference sequence).

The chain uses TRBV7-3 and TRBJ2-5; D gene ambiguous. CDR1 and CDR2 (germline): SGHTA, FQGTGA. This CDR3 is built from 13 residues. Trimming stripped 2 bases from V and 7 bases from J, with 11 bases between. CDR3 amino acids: CASSLDGSGTQYF. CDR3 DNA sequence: TGTGCCAGCAGCTTAGATGGTAGTGGGACCCAGTACTTC.

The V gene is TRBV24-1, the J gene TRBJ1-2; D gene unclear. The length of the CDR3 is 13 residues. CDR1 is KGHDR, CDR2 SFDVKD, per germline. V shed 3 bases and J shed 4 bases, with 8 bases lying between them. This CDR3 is CATSDLGLYGYTF. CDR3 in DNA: TGTGCCACCAGTGATCTGGGTCTCTATGGCTACACCTTC.

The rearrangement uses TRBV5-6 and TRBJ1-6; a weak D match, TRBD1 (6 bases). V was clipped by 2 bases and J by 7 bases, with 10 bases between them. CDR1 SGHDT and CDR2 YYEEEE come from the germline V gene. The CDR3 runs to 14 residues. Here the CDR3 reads CASSLAGANSPLHF. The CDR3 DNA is TGTGCCAGCAGCTTAGCAGGGGCAAATTCACCCCTCCACTTT.

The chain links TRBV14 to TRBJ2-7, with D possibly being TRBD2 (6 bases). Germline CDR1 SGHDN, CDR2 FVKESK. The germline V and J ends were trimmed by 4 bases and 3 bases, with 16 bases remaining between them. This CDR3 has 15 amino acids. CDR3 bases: TGTGCCAGCAGCCGCCAGGGATTTAGCGGCTACGAGCAGTACTTC. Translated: CASSRQGFSGYEQYF.

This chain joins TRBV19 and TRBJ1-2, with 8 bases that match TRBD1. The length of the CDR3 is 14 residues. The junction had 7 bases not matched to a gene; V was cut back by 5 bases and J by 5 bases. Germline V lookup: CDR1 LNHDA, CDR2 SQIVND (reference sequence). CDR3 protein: CASSPQGAQYGYTF. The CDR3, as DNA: TGTGCCAGTAGTCCGCAGGGGGCCCAATATGGCTACACCTTC.

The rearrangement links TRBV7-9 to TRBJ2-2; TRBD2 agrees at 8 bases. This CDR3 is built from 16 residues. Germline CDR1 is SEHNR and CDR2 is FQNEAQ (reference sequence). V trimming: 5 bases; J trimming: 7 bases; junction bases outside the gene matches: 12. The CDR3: CASSPRPGGSDGELFF. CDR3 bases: TGTGCCAGCAGCCCCCGACCGGGGGGGTCGGACGGGGAGCTGTTTTTT.

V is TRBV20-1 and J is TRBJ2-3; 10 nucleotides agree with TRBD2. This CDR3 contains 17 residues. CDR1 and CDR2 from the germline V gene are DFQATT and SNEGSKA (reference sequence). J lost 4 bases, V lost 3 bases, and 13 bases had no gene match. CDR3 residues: CSASWLGASGRSDTQYF. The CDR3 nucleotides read TGCAGTGCTAGTTGGCTGGGGGCTAGCGGGAGATCAGATACGCAGTATTTT.

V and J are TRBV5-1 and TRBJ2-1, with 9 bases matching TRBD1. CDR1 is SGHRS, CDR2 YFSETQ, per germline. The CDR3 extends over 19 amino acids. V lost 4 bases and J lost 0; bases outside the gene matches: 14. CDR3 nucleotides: TGCGCCAGCAGCGGAAGGACAGGGGCCTTCTCGGGCTCCTACAATGAGCAGTTCTTC. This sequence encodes CASSGRTGAFSGSYNEQFF.

CDR3 bases: TGTGCCAGCAGCTTAGGGCAGGGAAGATCCTACGAGCAGTACTTC. It translates to CASSLGQGRSYEQYF. The rearrangement links TRBV11-3 to TRBJ2-7; possible D gene TRBD1, 5 bases. This CDR3 has 15 amino acids. The V gene's germline CDR1 is SGHNT and CDR2 YENEEA. Deletions cut 1 base from V and 1 base from J, with 11 bases between. The whole variable domain, remainder taken from reference TRBV11-3 and TRBJ2-7, is EAGVVQSPRYKIIEKKQPVAFWCNPISGHNTLYWYLQNLGQGPELLIRYENEEAVDDSQLPKDRFSAERLKGVDSTLKIQPAELGDSAVYLCASSLGQGRSYEQYFGPGTRLTVT.

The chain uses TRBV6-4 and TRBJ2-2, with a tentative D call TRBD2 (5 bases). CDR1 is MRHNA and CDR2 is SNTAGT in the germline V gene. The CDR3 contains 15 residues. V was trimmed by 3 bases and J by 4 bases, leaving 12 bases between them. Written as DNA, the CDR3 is TGTGCCAGCAGTGAGAGGGCGGTTTCCACCGGGGAGCTGTTTTTT. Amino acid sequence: CASSERAVSTGELFF.

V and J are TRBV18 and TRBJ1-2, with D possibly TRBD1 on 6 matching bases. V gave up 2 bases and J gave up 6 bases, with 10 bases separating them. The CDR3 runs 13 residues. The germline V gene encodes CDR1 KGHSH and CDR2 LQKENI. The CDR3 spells CASSPDTGNGYTF. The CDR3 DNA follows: TGTGCCAGCTCACCAGATACAGGGAATGGCTACACCTTC.

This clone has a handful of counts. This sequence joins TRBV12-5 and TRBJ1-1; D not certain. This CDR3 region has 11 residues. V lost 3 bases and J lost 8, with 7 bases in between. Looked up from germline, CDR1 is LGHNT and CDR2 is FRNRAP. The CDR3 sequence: CASGLGPEAFF. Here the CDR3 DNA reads TGTGCTAGTGGTTTAGGTCCGGAAGCTTTCTTT.

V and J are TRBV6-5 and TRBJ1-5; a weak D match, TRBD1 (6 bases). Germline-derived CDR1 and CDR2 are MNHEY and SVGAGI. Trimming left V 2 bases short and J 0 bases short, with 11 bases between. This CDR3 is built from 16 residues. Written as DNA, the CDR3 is TGTGCCAGCAGTTACGGGGGCCTATATAGCAATCAGCCCCAGCATTTT. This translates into CASSYGGLYSNQPQHF.

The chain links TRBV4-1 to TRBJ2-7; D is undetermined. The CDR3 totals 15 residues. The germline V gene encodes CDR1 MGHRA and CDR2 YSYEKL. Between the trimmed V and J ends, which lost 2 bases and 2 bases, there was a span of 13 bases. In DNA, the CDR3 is TGCGCCAGCAGCCAACGCACGCCCGGCACCTACGAGCAGTACTTC. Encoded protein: CASSQRTPGTYEQYF.

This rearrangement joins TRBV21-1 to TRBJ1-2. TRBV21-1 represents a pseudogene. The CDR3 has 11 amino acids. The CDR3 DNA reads TGTGCCAGACTGAGGGGATTAGGCTACACCTTC. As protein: CARLRGLGYTF.

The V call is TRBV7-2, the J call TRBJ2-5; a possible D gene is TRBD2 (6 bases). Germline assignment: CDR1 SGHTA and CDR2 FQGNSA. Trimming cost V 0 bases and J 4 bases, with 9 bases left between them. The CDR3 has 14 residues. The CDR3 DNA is TGTGCCAGCAGCTTAGCGGGAGCGGGAGAGACCCAGTACTTC. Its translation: CASSLAGAGETQYF.

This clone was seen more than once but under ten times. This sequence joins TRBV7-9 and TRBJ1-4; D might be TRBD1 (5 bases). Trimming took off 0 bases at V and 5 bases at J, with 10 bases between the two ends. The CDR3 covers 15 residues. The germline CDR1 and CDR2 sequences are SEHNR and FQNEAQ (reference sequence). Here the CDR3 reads CASSLAGTSNEKLFF. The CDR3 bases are TGTGCCAGCAGCTTAGCCGGGACCTCGAATGAAAAACTGTTTTTT.

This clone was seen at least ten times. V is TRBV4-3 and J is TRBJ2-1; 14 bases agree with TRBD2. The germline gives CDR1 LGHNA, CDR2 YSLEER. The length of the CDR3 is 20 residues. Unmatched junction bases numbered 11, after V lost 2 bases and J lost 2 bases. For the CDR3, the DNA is TGCGCCAGCAGCCAAAAGGGACTAGCGGGAGAATTGGGAACCTACAATGAGCAGTTCTTC. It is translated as CASSQKGLAGELGTYNEQFF.

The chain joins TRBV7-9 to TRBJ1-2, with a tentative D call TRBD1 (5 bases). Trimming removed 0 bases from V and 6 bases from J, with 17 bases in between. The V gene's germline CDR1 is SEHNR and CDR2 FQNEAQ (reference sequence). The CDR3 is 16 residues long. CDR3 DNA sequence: TGTGCCAGCAGCTTAGCGGGGCAGGTGGAATATCATGGCTACACCTTC. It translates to CASSLAGQVEYHGYTF.